This T cell receptor (beta chain) was sequenced during a study of T cells in Graves' hyperthyroidism and ophthalmopathy. Overall study findings and caveats: Blood held most thyroid clonotypes expanded above 0.001 frequency. A model built on 13 V-J features separated ophthalmopathy from stable hyperthyroidism.

Points on this clonotype: No antigen is known for it.

V gave up 6 bases and J gave up 5 bases, with 13 bases separating them. CDR3 size: 14 residues. Per the germline V gene, CDR1 is SGHVS and CDR2 is FQNEAQ. Amplification targeted TCR beta CDR3 regions from RNA transcripts. With the HTBI primer set, the TCR CDR3 went through a first round of RT-PCR. TCRdb called the multiplex PCR reads again in MiXCR, with one record for every CDR3 protein. The sample holds about 570,000 distinct CDR3 sequences, under 60% seen once. Reasons for excluding patients were uncontrolled infection, other autoimmune disease, pregnancy or lactation. Diagnosis relied on clinical symptoms, serum thyroxine and TRAb, thyroid ultrasound and orbital computed tomography.

Sequencing input: peripheral blood or thyroid tissue (not recorded which). The gene calls are TRBV7-8 and TRBJ1-4; the D is unclear. The origin of this receptor is an adult woman with Graves' disease, either hyperthyroidism or ophthalmopathy (not recorded which). Here the CDR3 DNA reads TGTGCCAGCAGTGAAGATCGGCCGAATGAAAAACTGTTTTTT. Protein sequence: CASSEDRPNEKLFF.